The clone carrying this T cell receptor (beta chain) was recorded at least ten times. Its antigen is not known. V shed 3 bases, J shed 5 bases, and the junction held 13 bases outside the gene matches. Germline values: CDR1 SQVTM, CDR2 ANQGSEA. This CDR3 has 16 residues. This entry is derived from a study of response to subunit inactivated influenza vaccine. TCRdb called the RT-PCR reads again in MiXCR, with one record for every CDR3 protein. The repertoire holds around 540,000 distinct CDR3 sequences, with around 11% as singletons. Findings and limits, study-wide: Authors suggested each seasonal influenza vaccination recruits few new T cells.

This chain joins TRBV29-1 and TRBJ2-1, with 7 bases matching TRBD1. The sequences come from PBMCs from blood, collected on the day of vaccination. This clonotype originated in a man aged 50-59 years who received an inactivated influenza vaccine. In DNA form, the CDR3 reads TGCAGCGTTGACGACAGGGATTTACGCTTCGACAATGAGCAGTTCTTC. This sequence encodes CSVDDRDLRFDNEQFF.